These T cell receptor beta chains were read from a single sample in a study of blood T cell repertoires in COVID-19. Libraries were prepared by immunoSEQ multiplex PCR; TCRdb keeps only in-frame clonotypes and omits some of them. The table has about 44,000 clones, 80% to 90% seen once. Sequencing was done on a sample of peripheral blood. These receptors originate from a man aged 65 to 79 with active COVID-19. The CDR3 runs from the conserved cysteine through the conserved F or W. A D gene is named only where the DNA matches it firmly. A clone size is listed for some rows: how often the clone was seen (once, few, many), or a class if it is expanded.

. | TRBD2 | TRBJ2-3 | TRBV7-7 | TGTGCTAGCAGCCGATTTGGCGGGGGTAGCACAGATACGCAGTATTTT | CASSRFGGGSTDTQYF
. | . | TRBJ2-2 | TRBV6-5 | TGTGCCACCCGGGAGCCCGTCGGGGAGCTGTTTTTT | CATREPVGELFF
. | TRBD1 | TRBJ1-1 | TRBV19 | TGTGCCAGTAGAGCCGGGACAGGGTTTCGGGAAGCTTTCTTT | CASRAGTGFREAFF
. | . | TRBJ1-6 | TRBV19 | TGTGCCAGTAGTCCGCCGGGGTTCCATAATTCACCCCTCCACTTT | CASSPPGFHNSPLHF
. | TRBD1 | TRBJ2-1 | TRBV6-6 | TGTGCCAGCAGTGCCCGGACAGGGGGGGAGAATGAGCAGTTCTTC | CASSARTGGENEQFF
. | . | TRBJ2-3 | TRBV6-2/TRBV6-3 | TGTGCCAGCAGTCGGTCACGGAGCACAGATACGCAGTATTTT | CASSRSRSTDTQYF
. | . | TRBJ2-2 | TRBV11-2 | TGTGCCAGCAGCTTACTCGCTCAGGGAAGAACCGGGGAGCTGTTTTTT | CASSLLAQGRTGELFF
. | TRBD2 | TRBJ2-3 | TRBV5-1 | TGCGCCAGCAGCCCGGATCTACTAGCGGCTAGCACAGATACGCAGTATTTT | CASSPDLLAASTDTQYF
. | . | TRBJ2-7 | TRBV14 | TGTGCCAGCAGCCCTTTAATAACAGGTTTACTCTTCTTC | CASSPLITGLLFF
. | TRBD2 | TRBJ2-7 | TRBV11-2 | TGTGCCAGCAGCTTGAACGGGGGGGGGTACTCCTACGAGCAGTACTTC | CASSLNGGGYSYEQYF
. | . | TRBJ1-2 | TRBV11-2 | TGTGCCAGCTCGGGGGTGAACTATGGCTACACCTTC | CASSGVNYGYTF
. | TRBD2 | TRBJ2-5 | TRBV7-2 | TGTGCCACCTATTACGCTAGCGGGGGGGGACAAGAGACCCAGTACTTC | CATYYASGGGQETQYF
. | . | TRBJ1-5 | TRBV7-2 | TGTGCCAGCAGCCCCGGCGGGCAGGGGATGGAGCCCCAGCATTTT | CASSPGGQGMEPQHF
. | TRBD2 | TRBJ2-2 | TRBV28 | TGTGCCGCCCGGCGGGCGGGGGGCTCCACCGGGGAGCTGTTTTTT | CAARRAGGSTGELFF
once | TRBD1 | TRBJ1-6 | TRBV5-1 | TGCGCCAGCAGACTCCCGGGACAGGGGGCTTCACCCCTCCACTTT | CASRLPGQGASPLHF
once | . | TRBJ2-7 | TRBV7-9 | TGTGCCAGCAGCACCAAGTCCCTAGACTACGAGCAGTACTTC | CASSTKSLDYEQYF
once | . | TRBJ1-1 | TRBV5-1 | TGCGCCAGCAGCTTGGAACAGGGAAGGACTGAAGCTTTCTTT | CASSLEQGRTEAFF
. | . | TRBJ1-5 | TRBV15 | TGTGCCACCAGTAAAACTAGTGTCAGGGGAGATCAGCCCCAGCATTTT | CATSKTSVRGDQPQHF
. | . | TRBJ2-7 | TRBV4-3 | TGCGCCAGCAGCCAAGTGAGAGGGTTTGGGTACGAGCAGTACTTC | CASSQVRGFGYEQYF
. | . | TRBJ2-2 | TRBV29-1 | TGCAGCGTTGAGACTAGGTTCGGAACCGGGGAGCTGTTTTTT | CSVETRFGTGELFF
. | TRBD2 | TRBJ2-1 | TRBV4-1 | TGCGCCAGCAGCCCTTCTAGCGGGGCCTACAATGAGCAGTTCTTC | CASSPSSGAYNEQFF
. | . | TRBJ1-1 | TRBV7-2 | TGTGCCAGCAGCCCCTACACTGAAGCTTTCTTT | CASSPYTEAFF
. | TRBD2 | TRBJ2-1 | TRBV6-5 | TGTGCCAGCAGTTACGGGACTATCAATGAGCAGTTCTTC | CASSYGTINEQFF
once | . | TRBJ1-5 | TRBV19 | TGTGCCAGTAGACGGGACAACAATAGCAATCAGCCCCAGCATTTT | CASRRDNNSNQPQHF
. | TRBD2 | TRBJ2-5 | TRBV19 | TGTGCCAGTAGTATATGGGGGGGGGAGACCCAGTACTTC | CASSIWGGETQYF
. | . | TRBJ2-7 | TRBV10-3 | TGTGCCATCAGTGAGAACATCTCCTACGAGCAGTACTTC | CAISENISYEQYF
. | . | TRBJ1-5 | TRBV5-8 | TGTGCCAGCAGCTTATCGGGGCAGCCCCAGCATTTT | CASSLSGQPQHF
. | . | TRBJ1-5 | TRBV28 | . | CASSSSPGQGAQPQHF
few | . | TRBJ1-2 | TRBV11-2 | TGTGCCAGCAGCTCAAACAGGGTGGACTATGGCTACACCTTC | CASSSNRVDYGYTF
. | . | TRBJ1-1 | TRBV6-2/TRBV6-3 | TGTGCCAGCAGTGATCTTCGGAGCACTGAAGCTTTCTTT | CASSDLRSTEAFF
. | TRBD2 | TRBJ2-1 | TRBV7-8 | TGTGCCAGCAGCTCCCCCGGGGAGGGGCTAGCGGGGGGCGGGTCCTACAATGAGCAGTTCTTC | CASSSPGEGLAGGGSYNEQFF
once | . | TRBJ1-4 | TRBV5-1 | TGCGCCAGCAGCCCCGGGACACCAGCAACTAATGAAAAACTGTTTTTT | CASSPGTPATNEKLFF
. | . | TRBJ2-7 | TRBV7-2 | TGTGCCAGCAGCTCGAAGGCAGGTTACGAGCAGTACTTC | CASSSKAGYEQYF
. | . | TRBJ2-2 | TRBV9 | TGTGCCAGCACCCCCAGAGGGCTCTCGAACACCGGGGAGCTGTTTTTT | CASTPRGLSNTGELFF
. | TRBD1 | TRBJ1-5 | TRBV12-3/TRBV12-4 | TGTGCCAGCAGTTTTTTACAGGGGGACCAGCATTTT | CASSFLQGDQHF
. | TRBD1 | TRBJ2-7 | TRBV18 | TGTGCCAGCTCACGATCCGGGACAGGTTACGAGCAGTACTTC | CASSRSGTGYEQYF
once | . | TRBJ2-5 | TRBV7-2 | TGTGCCAGCAGCCGAGGAGATTCCCAGTACTTC | CASSRGDSQYF
. | TRBD1 | TRBJ1-5 | TRBV6-6 | TGTGCCAGCAGCCTCGACAGGGGCCAGGATCAGCCCCAGCATTTT | CASSLDRGQDQPQHF
. | . | TRBJ1-2 | TRBV5-4 | TGTGCCAGCAGCTTGACGGGGTCCCCCACTAACTATGGCTACACCTTC | CASSLTGSPTNYGYTF
. | TRBD2 | TRBJ2-3 | TRBV5-6 | TGTGCCAGCAGCCCACGTTCAAATCTAGCGGGGGGGCGCAATACGCAGTATTTT | CASSPRSNLAGGRNTQYF
. | TRBD1 | TRBJ1-6 | TRBV7-9 | TGTGCCAGCAGCTCCCGGCAGGGGACAGGAAATTCACCCCTCCACTTT | CASSSRQGTGNSPLHF
. | . | TRBJ1-4 | TRBV19 | TGTGCCAGTAGTATAGGGGGAGTGAATGAAAAACTGTTTTTT | CASSIGGVNEKLFF
. | . | TRBJ1-2 | TRBV7-2 | TGTGCCAGCAGCCCGCGGGGGGCGAGGGGCTATGGCTACACCTTC | CASSPRGARGYGYTF
. | . | TRBJ2-5 | TRBV7-9 | TGTGCCAGCAGTCCAGAGGCGGAGACCCAGTACTTC | CASSPEAETQYF
. | TRBD1 | TRBJ1-1 | TRBV2 | TGTGCCAGCAGCTCGACAGGGGTGAACACTGAAGCTTTCTTT | CASSSTGVNTEAFF
. | . | TRBJ1-1 | TRBV7-2 | TGTGCCAGCAGCTTGGAGTACGGAATCGGAGGTGAAGCTTTCTTT | CASSLEYGIGGEAFF